What follows are 6 T cell receptor beta chains derived from one specimen sequenced in a study of cytomegalovirus exposure and HLA in healthy donors. Amplification used 60 Vbeta primers and 13 Jbeta primers. The data were produced by immunoSEQ multiplex PCR, yet TCRdb's version contains in-frame clones alone and is incomplete. The table has around 140,000 clones, around nine tenths seen once. Sequencing was performed on PBMCs. The receptors originated from a woman aged 25 to 39 in good health and CMV-seronegative.

The chain links TRBV9 to TRBJ2-7, with a tentative D call TRBD1 (6 bases). From germline, CDR1 is SGDLS and CDR2 YYNGEE. V lost 1 base, J lost 0 bases, and 14 bases lay in between. CDR3 length equals 16 residues. In DNA, the CDR3 is TGTGCCAGCAGCGTATCGCCCGAGACAGGCTCCTACGAGCAGTACTTC. Protein sequence: CASSVSPETGSYEQYF.

V gene TRBV30 combines with J gene TRBJ2-1; the match to TRBD2 covers 13 bases. Per germline, CDR1 GTSNPN and CDR2 SVGIG (reference sequence). V dropped 1 base and J dropped 3; count of bases not matched to a gene: 15. CDR3 length equals 20 residues. As DNA, the CDR3 is TGTGCCTGGAGTGCCACCCCCCGACTAGCGGGGGGCGACTTCTACAATGAGCAGTTCTTC. It yields the protein CAWSATPRLAGGDFYNEQFF.

V gene TRBV6-1 combines with J gene TRBJ2-4; 8 positions agree with TRBD1. V was clipped by 2 bases and J by 6 bases; unmatched bases: 12. This CDR3 has 17 amino acids. Germline CDR1 is MNHNS and CDR2 is SASEGT. The CDR3 spells CASSESDRGFFGNIQYF. DNA for the CDR3: TGTGCCAGCAGTGAAAGCGACAGGGGCTTTTTCGGAAACATTCAGTACTTC.

The chain couples TRBV19 to TRBJ2-7; 7 bases line up with TRBD2. The germline V gene has CDR1 LNHDA and CDR2 SQIVND (reference sequence). This CDR3 region has 14 residues. With 1 base clipped from V and 3 bases from J, the junction kept 3 bases outside the gene matches. CDR3 sequence reads: CASSIGGRVYEQYF. In DNA form, the CDR3 reads TGTGCCAGTAGTATAGGAGGGAGGGTCTACGAGCAGTACTTC.

V is TRBV18 and J is TRBJ1-2, with TRBD1 matching 9 bases. Trimming cost V 6 bases and J 2 bases; bases outside gene matches: 22. CDR1 KGHSH and CDR2 LQKENI come from the germline V gene. The CDR3 loop spans 20 amino acids. The DNA for the CDR3 is TGTGCCAGCTCCCTAAACTCTATAGGGACAGGGAACGTCCCGAACTATGGCTACACCTTC. Its translation is CASSLNSIGTGNVPNYGYTF.

The chain joins TRBV2 to TRBJ2-5; TRBD2 agrees at 9 bases. Trimming took 6 bases from V and 1 from J; bases not matched to a gene: 12. Germline CDR1 reads SNHLY; CDR2 reads FYNNEI. This CDR3 has 17 amino acids. The CDR3 region is CASRPGLAGVAQETQYF. The CDR3 bases are TGTGCCAGCAGGCCGGGACTAGCTGGGGTAGCCCAAGAGACCCAGTACTTC.